The 10 T cell receptor beta chains below all came from one sample that was sequenced in a study of metastatic and nonmetastatic thyroid tumors. TCRdb re-analyzed the PCR reads using MiXCR. The sample has 17,000 or so clones, 25% to 30% seen once. Every patient underwent thyroid surgery untreated. Source material: adjacent normal tissue. Receptors originate from a female donor with papillary thyroid cancer or a benign thyroid nodule (not recorded which). Some clones in this sample may be carry-over from other donors' samples.

Only a few counts were recorded for this clone. V is TRBV6-1 and J is TRBJ2-7, with TRBD2 matching over 13 bases. Trimming removed 6 bases from V and 3 bases from J; junction bases left unmatched: 5. CDR1 is MNHNS, CDR2 SASEGT, per germline. The CDR3 is 15 residues long. CDR3 loop: CASSRRTSGGYEQYF. The CDR3 nucleotides read TGTGCCAGCAGCCGTCGGACTAGCGGGGGCTACGAGCAGTACTTC.

Turning to this clone: The junction and the germline gene differ at one end; a read error may be behind it. This sequence joins TRBV11-3 and TRBJ2-5, with unresolved D. Germline CDR1 reads SGHNT; CDR2 reads YENEEA. The CDR3 is 15 residues long. The CDR3 DNA reads as TGTGCCGGCAGCTTTGGCAGGTCTAGAAGAGAGACCAATTACTTC. Protein sequence: CAGSFGRSRRETNYF.

This clone has a handful of counts. The CDR3 nucleotides are TGTGCCAGCAGCTCCGCTCGGGGAGGGGGCCTTTCTGGCTACACCTTC. Translation gives CASSSARGGGLSGYTF. V usage is TRBV27 and J usage is TRBJ1-2; 7 nucleotides agree with TRBD1. This CDR3 spans 16 amino acids. The germline V gene encodes CDR1 MNHEY and CDR2 SMNVEV (reference sequence). J was trimmed by 7 bases and V by 6 bases; bases with no gene match: 17.

On this clone itself: The identical CDR3 is also encoded by other nucleotide sequences in the sample. The chain uses TRBV5-1 and TRBJ2-7; D is tentatively TRBD1 or TRBD2 (5 bases each). V was shortened by 4 bases and J by 5 bases, with 13 bases between the two germline ends. CDR3 size: 13 residues. The germline CDR1 and CDR2 sequences are SGHRS and YFSETQ. The CDR3 region is CASSQTGTDEQYF. The CDR3 DNA is TGCGCCAGCAGCCAGACGGGGACGGACGAGCAGTACTTC.

This clone is classed as medium-sized. The chain employs TRBV24-1 and TRBJ2-7; 14 bases fit TRBD2. Losses at the gene ends were 4 bases for V and 0 bases for J; bases not matched to a gene: 7. The CDR3 contains 18 residues. Germline V gives CDR1 KGHDR, CDR2 SFDVKD. DNA for the CDR3: TGTGCCACCAGTGACGGGACTAGCGGGAGCAGGAGCTCCTACGAGCAGTACTTC. Translation: CATSDGTSGSRSSYEQYF.

This chain connects TRBV19 to TRBJ1-2; TRBD1 is a possible D gene (5 bases). This CDR3 spans 13 amino acids. The germline V gene has CDR1 LNHDA and CDR2 SQIVND (reference sequence). Trimming stripped 3 bases from V and 6 bases from J, with 11 bases between. The CDR3, as DNA: TGTGCCAGTAGTATTGGGGCTCACCATGGCTACACCTTC. This gives the protein CASSIGAHHGYTF.

The rearrangement joins TRBV20-1 to TRBJ2-7; TRBD2 matches at 7 bases. V shed 0 bases and J 3 bases; nucleotides not matched to a gene: 8. The V gene's germline CDR1 is DFQATT and CDR2 SNEGSKA (reference sequence). The CDR3 runs 15 residues. CDR3 bases: TGCAGTGCTAGAGATAATCGCGGGAGAAGCTACGAGCAGTACTTC. Protein product: CSARDNRGRSYEQYF.

This clone was seen only a few times. The rearrangement uses TRBV5-4 and TRBJ2-2; perhaps TRBD2 as D (7 bases). Germline V gene lookup returns CDR1 SGHNT and CDR2 YYREEE (reference sequence). The CDR3 is made up of 16 amino acids. V gave up 0 bases and J gave up 3 bases, with 12 bases separating them. The CDR3, as DNA: TGTGCCAGCAGCTTGGGAGTGGGGGGGCACACCGGGGAGCTGTTTTTT. Its protein product is CASSLGVGGHTGELFF.

The chain joins TRBV5-6 to TRBJ1-5; TRBD1 agrees at 7 bases. V trimming: 0 bases; J trimming: 6 bases; junction bases outside the gene matches: 3. Germline CDR1 reads SGHDT; CDR2 reads YYEEEE. There are 14 residues in the CDR3. The CDR3 region is CASSLGTGPQPQHF. Here the CDR3 DNA reads TGTGCCAGCAGCTTGGGGACAGGACCTCAGCCCCAGCATTTT. Filled out from reference TRBV5-6 and TRBJ1-5, the complete variable domain reads DAGVTQSPTHLIKTRGQQVTLRCSPKSGHDTVSWYQQALGQGPQFIFQYYEEEERQRGNFPDRFSGHQFPNYSSELNVNALLLGDSALYLCASSLGTGPQPQHFGDGTRLSIL.

The V gene is TRBV6-1, the J gene TRBJ2-1; 8 positions agree with TRBD2. Trimming removed 2 bases from V and 7 bases from J; junction bases left unmatched: 10. The CDR3 sequence is 16 residues long. Germline V lookup: CDR1 MNHNS, CDR2 SASEGT. CDR3 DNA sequence: TGTGCCAGCAGTGAATGGGGTAGCGGGATGTCGAATGAGCAGTTCTTC. As protein: CASSEWGSGMSNEQFF.